This T cell receptor (beta chain) was identified during a study of blood T cell repertoires in COVID-19. About the study: The cDNA or gDNA used as material had been derived from T cells, B-cell-depleted T cells, or PBMCs.

Germline V lookup: CDR1 SGHRS, CDR2 YFSETQ. The CDR3 covers 15 residues. With V trimmed by 3 bases and J by 4 bases, 5 bases remained unmatched. The data were produced by immunoSEQ multiplex PCR, yet TCRdb's version contains in-frame clones alone and is incomplete. Of some 96,000 clones in the sample, over 75% were seen once. The sequenced sample was peripheral blood. The chain joins TRBV5-1 to TRBJ2-1, with 9 bases that match TRBD1. The TCR originated in a human donor in a cohort sampled during active COVID-19. In nucleotides, the CDR3 is TGCGCCAGCAGCTCTACAGGGGGCTCGTACAATGAGCAGTTCTTC. This sequence encodes CASSSTGGSYNEQFF.